The next 32 T cell receptor beta chains were all read from a single sample in a study of regulatory T cells in long-lasting Graves disease. Building of the TCR beta libraries involved iRepertoire HTBI primers and Arm-PCR of CDR3 regions. MiXCR was run by TCRdb on the multiplex PCR reads, yielding one entry per CDR3 protein. The sample holds 450,000 to 500,000 distinct CDR3 sequences, roughly 17% seen once. Sample time point: newly diagnosed GD, antithyroid drugs for less than 3 months. Extracted PBMC RNA gave rise to the TCR library. These data also featured in a second study, about T cells in Graves' hyperthyroidism and ophthalmopathy.

This specimen consisted of peripheral blood mononuclear cells (PBMCs), obtained at new diagnosis, from a patient treated with antithyroid drugs. Every receptor here comes from a man aged 40-50 years with Graves disease.

This clonotype was observed many times. CDR3 region: CASSPRVGLDGYTF. As DNA, the CDR3 is TGTGCCAGCAGCCCGCGGGTAGGGCTAGACGGCTACACCTTC. The rearrangement joins TRBV7-2 to TRBJ1-2; D remains unclear. V was clipped by 5 bases and J by 8 bases, with 18 bases between them. The CDR3 consists of 14 residues. The germline CDR1 and CDR2 sequences are SGHTA and FQGNSA.

This clonotype was seen a handful of times. The rearrangement joins TRBV14 to TRBJ2-1, with a weak D call TRBD2 (5 bases). V lost 4 bases and J 8 bases, leaving 15 bases between the germline ends. The CDR3 sequence is 14 residues long. In germline, CDR1 is SGHDN, CDR2 FVKESK. The CDR3 reads CASSRRPLEDEQFF. The CDR3 coding sequence is TGTGCCAGCAGCCGGAGGCCCTTGGAGGATGAGCAGTTCTTC.

This clonotype was recorded at least ten times. The genes are TRBV28 and TRBJ2-3, with 12 positions matching TRBD2. CDR1 is MDHEN and CDR2 is SYDVKM in the germline V gene. The ends lost 7 bases at V and 2 bases at J; junction bases unmatched: 13. The CDR3 loop spans 18 amino acids. The CDR3 loop is CASNTVRLAGANTDTQYF. CDR3 DNA: TGTGCCAGCAATACCGTTAGACTAGCGGGAGCTAACACAGATACGCAGTATTTT. Full variable domain (missing parts from reference TRBV28 and TRBJ2-3): DVKVTQSSRYLVKRTGEKVFLECVQDMDHENMFWYRQDPGLGLRLIYFSYDVKMKEKGDIPEGYSVSREKKERFSLILESASTNQTSMYLCASNTVRLAGANTDTQYFGPGTRLTVL.

This clonotype was counted at least ten times. The rearrangement joins TRBV5-6 to TRBJ1-1, with D possibly TRBD1 on 6 matching bases. The germline gives CDR1 SGHDT, CDR2 YYEEEE. This CDR3 region has 16 residues. Trimming cost V 2 bases and J 6 bases, with 20 bases left between them. CDR3 sequence (DNA): TGTGCCAGCAGCTTAGCCCCCGGGACACCCAAGGCTGAAGCTTTCTTT. Protein product: CASSLAPGTPKAEAFF.

As concerns this clonotype: A junction end diverges from the germline sequence, so it may reflect a read error. The chain has TRBV6-5 and TRBJ1-2; TRBD1 aligns across 9 bases. In germline, CDR1 is MNHEY, CDR2 SVGAGI. CDR3 length: 14 residues. The CDR3 is CTSSWGQGYVGYTF. The CDR3 nucleotides are TGTACCAGCAGTTGGGGACAGGGTTATGTTGGCTACACCTTC.

Many counts were recorded for this clonotype. This chain links TRBV10-3 with TRBJ2-3; TRBD2 agrees at 10 bases. The germline V gene encodes CDR1 ENHRY and CDR2 SYGVKD. V dropped 3 bases and J dropped 8; count of bases not matched to a gene: 8. The CDR3 runs to 15 residues. The CDR3 sequence: CAISDQSGGGGTQYF. CDR3 coding DNA: TGTGCCATCAGTGATCAGAGCGGGGGGGGCGGTACGCAGTATTTT.

This clonotype was seen only once. This sequence joins TRBV5-1 and TRBJ2-2; TRBD1 might be the D (5 bases). Trimming shortened V by 4 bases and J by 3 bases, and 13 bases separated the two germline ends. In germline, CDR1 is SGHRS, CDR2 YFSETQ. The CDR3 is 15 amino acids. Written as DNA, the CDR3 is TGCGCCAGCAGCATTTCAGGGTCCGACACCGGGGAGCTGTTTTTT. Translating gives CASSISGSDTGELFF.

This clonotype was seen at least ten times. The rearrangement links TRBV24-1 to TRBJ2-1, with 10 bases matching TRBD2. CDR3 length equals 19 residues. Germline V lookup: CDR1 KGHDR, CDR2 SFDVKD. The ends lost 3 bases at V and 0 bases at J; junction bases unmatched: 10. The CDR3 loop reads CATSDQAPIAGGSYNEQFF. CDR3 in DNA: TGTGCCACCAGTGATCAGGCCCCAATAGCGGGAGGCTCCTACAATGAGCAGTTCTTC.

Concerning this clonotype itself: A read error may be the cause here, since a much bigger clone is one base away. J is TRBJ2-7 and V is TRBV27; 16 nucleotides line up with TRBD2. Germline loops: CDR1 MNHEY, CDR2 SMNVEV (reference sequence). The length of the CDR3 is 17 residues. The J segment lost 7 bases and the V segment lost 6 bases, leaving 12 bases of the junction unmatched. This chain's CDR3 is CASRPGTSGRAYNEQYF. For the CDR3, the DNA is TGTGCCAGCAGACCCGGGACTAGCGGGAGGGCCTACAATGAGCAGTACTTC.

The chain combines TRBV19 with TRBJ2-1; 10 nucleotides agree with TRBD2. The V and J ends lost 5 bases and 4 bases, in that order; junction bases with no gene match: 8. Germline values: CDR1 LNHDA, CDR2 SQIVND (reference sequence). The CDR3 consists of 16 residues. CDR3: CASSPFPSGGYNEQFF. CDR3 bases: TGTGCCAGTAGTCCCTTCCCTAGCGGGGGATACAATGAGCAGTTCTTC.

This clonotype was detected many times. The rearrangement uses TRBV20-1 and TRBJ2-1; 10 nucleotides match TRBD1. The CDR3 consists of 14 residues. CDR1 and CDR2 (germline): DFQATT, SNEGSKA (reference sequence). V lost 5 bases and J lost 4; bases outside the gene matches: 5. The CDR3 nucleotides are TGCAGTGCTGGGGGACAGGGGAGATACAATGAGCAGTTCTTC. Translated, it gives CSAGGQGRYNEQFF.

This clonotype was seen at least ten times. The chain combines TRBV15 with TRBJ2-5; D is unresolved. V was cut by 2 bases and J by 1 base, with 8 bases left in between. The germline V gene has CDR1 LNHNV and CDR2 YYDKDF (reference sequence). This CDR3 comprises 14 residues. This chain's CDR3 is CATSRSDPQETQYF. CDR3 coding DNA: TGTGCCACCAGCAGATCCGACCCCCAAGAGACCCAGTACTTC.

The rearrangement links TRBV19 to TRBJ2-1; D may match TRBD1 or TRBD2 (5 bases each). V lost 5 bases to trimming and J lost 9 bases, with 14 bases between them. The germline gives CDR1 LNHDA, CDR2 SQIVND (reference sequence). The CDR3 loop spans 13 amino acids. The CDR3 DNA is TGTGCCAGTAGTGCCAGTCGAGGGGTTGAGCAGTTCTTC. Translating it yields CASSASRGVEQFF.

The J gene is TRBJ2-1, the V gene TRBV24-1, with 9 bases that match TRBD1. The CDR3 has 14 residues. CDR1 is KGHDR and CDR2 is SFDVKD in the germline V gene. Unmatched junction bases numbered 3, after V lost 1 base and J lost 9 bases. The CDR3: CATSDLGTGLEQFF. Here the CDR3 DNA reads TGTGCCACCAGTGATTTAGGGACAGGGCTTGAGCAGTTCTTC.

This clonotype was detected ten times or more. This sequence joins TRBV28 and TRBJ2-5; 12 bases are a match to TRBD2. V shed 8 bases and J 5 bases; nucleotides not matched to a gene: 9. This CDR3 region has 15 residues. CDR1 MDHEN and CDR2 SYDVKM come from the germline V gene. CDR3 residues: CASGQTSGSSETQYF. Written as DNA, the CDR3 is TGTGCCAGCGGCCAGACTAGCGGGAGCAGTGAGACCCAGTACTTC.

This clonotype was observed a handful of times. The chain combines TRBV5-1 with TRBJ2-5; 8 nucleotides agree with TRBD1. This CDR3 spans 15 amino acids. Germline V gives CDR1 SGHRS, CDR2 YFSETQ. Losses at the gene ends were 4 bases for V and 4 bases for J; bases not matched to a gene: 9. The CDR3 region is CASSRDGQGAETQYF. CDR3 nucleotide sequence: TGCGCCAGCAGCCGCGACGGACAGGGCGCAGAGACCCAGTACTTC.

This clonotype was counted at least ten times. The chain links TRBV3-1 to TRBJ2-7; a possible D gene is TRBD1 (5 bases). The ends were cut back, 8 bases at V and 3 bases at J, with 11 bases in the middle. Germline CDR1 reads LGHDT; CDR2 reads YNNKEL (reference sequence). The CDR3 has 12 residues. CDR3 residues: CASRGAGYEQYF. The DNA for the CDR3 is TGTGCCAGCCGTGGGGCAGGCTACGAGCAGTACTTC.

This clonotype was observed at least ten times. The chain combines TRBV30 with TRBJ2-1, with 7 nucleotides matching TRBD2. The germline CDR1 and CDR2 sequences are GTSNPN and SVGIG (reference sequence). The CDR3 runs 13 residues. J was trimmed by 5 bases and V by 3 bases; bases with no gene match: 4. The CDR3 sequence is CAWSRGLNNEQFF. DNA for the CDR3: TGTGCCTGGAGCCGGGGACTAAACAATGAGCAGTTCTTC.

The chain joins TRBV19 to TRBJ1-1, with a weak D call TRBD1 (5 bases). Germline CDR1 is LNHDA and CDR2 is SQIVND (reference sequence). Trimming shortened V by 10 bases and J by 5 bases, and 20 bases separated the two germline ends. The CDR3 runs 14 residues. The DNA for the CDR3 is TGTGCCACCGAGAGGGCAGGGATAGGGACTGAAGCTTTCTTT. Translating gives CATERAGIGTEAFF.

Notes on this clonotype: The junction does not match germline at one end; this may be a read error. V gene TRBV18 combines with J gene TRBJ2-3, with TRBD2 matching over 8 bases. CDR1 and CDR2 from the germline V gene are KGHSH and LQKENI. The CDR3 has 16 amino acids. The DNA of the CDR3 is TGTGCCAGCTTACCACCCATAGCGGGGCCGAAAGATACGCAGTATTTT. Protein product: CASLPPIAGPKDTQYF.

This clonotype appeared many times. The J gene is TRBJ2-7, the V gene TRBV12-5; D not certain. The CDR3 totals 12 residues. V lost 9 bases and J lost 2, with 11 bases in between. Germline V gene lookup returns CDR1 LGHNT and CDR2 FRNRAP. As DNA, the CDR3 is TGTGCTAGCCGGACGTATACCTACGAGCAGTACTTC. Amino acids: CASRTYTYEQYF.

This clonotype was seen many times. The chain combines TRBV28 with TRBJ1-2; D unresolved. Germline CDR1 reads MDHEN; CDR2 reads SYDVKM. Trimming shortened V by 6 bases and J by 10 bases, and 12 bases separated the two germline ends. This CDR3 is built from 11 residues. Here the CDR3 DNA reads TGTGCCAGCAGGGCGCCTAGCGACTACACCTTC. It yields the protein CASRAPSDYTF.

This sequence joins TRBV28 and TRBJ1-2; no clear D. V was pared by 6 bases and J by 0 bases, with 14 bases between. CDR1 is MDHEN, CDR2 SYDVKM, per germline. There are 15 residues in the CDR3. Written as DNA, the CDR3 is TGTGCCAGCAGACCCTTTGGACTTTCTAACTATGGCTACACCTTC. This gives the protein CASRPFGLSNYGYTF.

The rearrangement joins TRBV5-1 to TRBJ2-1, with TRBD2 matching 9 bases. This CDR3 has 16 residues. The V gene's germline CDR1 is SGHRS and CDR2 YFSETQ. V lost 4 bases to trimming and J lost 0 bases; unmatched junction nucleotides: 5. The DNA of the CDR3 is TGCGCCAGCAGCAGACCTAGCGGGACCTCCTACAATGAGCAGTTCTTC. It specifies CASSRPSGTSYNEQFF.

This clonotype was seen a few times. This chain links TRBV9 with TRBJ2-2; D gene ambiguous. This CDR3 region has 14 residues. Trimming shortened V by 1 base and J by 2 bases, and 6 bases separated the two germline ends. Germline CDR1 SGDLS, CDR2 YYNGEE. The CDR3 sequence: CASSVIDNTGELFF. Here the CDR3 DNA reads TGTGCCAGCAGCGTAATAGATAACACCGGGGAGCTGTTTTTT.

This clonotype was detected ten times or more. The chain carries TRBV12-3 or TRBV12-4 and TRBJ2-5, with TRBD2 matching over 9 bases. The CDR3 is 16 residues long. The J segment lost 0 bases and the V segment lost 6 bases, leaving 8 bases of the junction unmatched. The CDR3, as DNA: TGTGCCAGCAGCCCCCTGGCGGGAGGGAACCAAGAGACCCAGTACTTC. Protein sequence: CASSPLAGGNQETQYF.

The sample holds many counts of this clonotype. The J gene is TRBJ2-7, the V gene TRBV7-2, with D perhaps TRBD1 (7 bases). CDR1 and CDR2 from the germline V gene are SGHTA and FQGNSA. The V and J ends lost 6 bases and 5 bases respectively, with 14 bases between them. This CDR3 contains 13 residues. The CDR3 DNA sequence: TGTGCCAGCAGAAGGACAGGAGGGCACGAGCAGTACTTC. Translation gives CASRRTGGHEQYF. Full variable domain (missing parts from reference TRBV7-2 and TRBJ2-7): GAGVSQSPSNKVTEKGKDVELRCDPISGHTALYWYRQSLGQGLEFLIYFQGNSAPDKSGLPSDRFSAERTGGSVSTLTIQRTQQEDSAVYLCASRRTGGHEQYFGPGTRLTVT.

This clonotype appeared a few times. The chain joins TRBV11-2 to TRBJ2-1, with D tentatively TRBD2 (5 bases). The V end lost 4 bases, the J end lost 0 bases, and 13 bases lay between the germline ends. Germline V gene sequence: CDR1 SGHAT, CDR2 FQNNGV. This CDR3 is built from 16 residues. CDR3 residues: CASSSPGSVSYNEQFF. CDR3 sequence (DNA): TGTGCCAGCAGCTCCCCGGGGTCGGTCTCCTACAATGAGCAGTTCTTC. The entire variable domain, with the rest obtained from reference TRBV11-2 and TRBJ2-1, is as follows: EAGVAQSPRYKIIEKRQSVAFWCNPISGHATLYWYQQILGQGPKLLIQFQNNGVVDDSQLPKDRFSAERLKGVDSTLKIQPAKLEDSAVYLCASSSPGSVSYNEQFFGPGTRLTVL.

The chain joins TRBV30 to TRBJ2-5; D gene unclear. This CDR3 has 12 amino acids. The V gene lost 3 bases and the J gene lost 4 bases, with 9 bases spanning the gap. Germline V gene lookup returns CDR1 GTSNPN and CDR2 SVGIG (reference sequence). This CDR3 is CAWRGISETQYF. The CDR3 region has the DNA TGTGCCTGGAGGGGGATTTCAGAGACCCAGTACTTC.

The genes are TRBV24-1 and TRBJ2-1; 8 positions match TRBD2. The CDR3 has 17 residues. CDR1 is KGHDR and CDR2 is SFDVKD in the germline V gene. After removal of 4 bases from V and 7 bases from J, the junction contained 14 bases not matched to a gene. The DNA for the CDR3 is TGTGCCACCAGTGACGGGTTGAGCGGGAGTGGTAGGAATGAGCAGTTCTTC. This encodes CATSDGLSGSGRNEQFF.

This clonotype was picked up many times. The junction departs from the called germline gene at one end, perhaps through a read error. V is TRBV18 and J is TRBJ2-2; D call uncertain. Germline lookup yields CDR1 KGHSH and CDR2 LQKENI. This CDR3 region has 11 residues. CDR3 nucleotides: TGCGCCAGCAGCTTGAACGGGGAGCTGTTTTTT. This encodes CASSLNGELFF.

Ten or more counts support this clonotype. This chain joins TRBV20-1 and TRBJ2-7; D gene ambiguous. CDR3 size: 12 residues. CDR1 DFQATT and CDR2 SNEGSKA come from the germline V gene (reference sequence). V gave up 1 base and J gave up 5 bases, with 9 bases separating them. CDR3 loop: CSARGHRHEQYF. The CDR3 region has the DNA TGCAGTGCTAGAGGCCACCGCCACGAGCAGTACTTC.